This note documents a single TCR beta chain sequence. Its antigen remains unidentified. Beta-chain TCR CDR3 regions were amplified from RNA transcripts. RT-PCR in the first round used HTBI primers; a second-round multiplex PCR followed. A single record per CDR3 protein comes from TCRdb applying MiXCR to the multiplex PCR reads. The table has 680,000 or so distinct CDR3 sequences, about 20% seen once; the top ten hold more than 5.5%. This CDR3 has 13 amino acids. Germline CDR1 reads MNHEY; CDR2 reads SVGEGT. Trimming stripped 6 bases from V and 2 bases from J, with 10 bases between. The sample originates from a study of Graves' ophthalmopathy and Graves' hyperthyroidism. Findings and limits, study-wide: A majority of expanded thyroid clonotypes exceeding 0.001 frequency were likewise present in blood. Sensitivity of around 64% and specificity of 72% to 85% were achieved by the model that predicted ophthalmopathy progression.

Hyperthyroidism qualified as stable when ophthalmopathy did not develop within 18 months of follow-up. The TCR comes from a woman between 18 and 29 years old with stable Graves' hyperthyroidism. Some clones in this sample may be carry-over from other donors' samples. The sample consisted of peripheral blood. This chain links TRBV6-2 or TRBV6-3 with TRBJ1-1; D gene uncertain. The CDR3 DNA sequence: TGTGCCAGCAGCTTTGACCTCAACACTGAAGCTTTCTTT. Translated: CASSFDLNTEAFF.